The 14 T cell receptor beta chains below were found in one sample sequenced in a study of T-cell memory formation after mild COVID-19. TCRdb fed the 5' RACE reads into MiXCR, producing one record per CDR3 protein. The sample holds 210,000 or so distinct CDR3 sequences; 15% to 20% are singletons and the top ten take roughly 2.3%. What was sequenced was PBMCs or a T cell subset sorted from them (not recorded which). Receptor source: an adult woman who had mild COVID-19 (a few samples of this study predate the infection). Cell type and time point are not known.

This clonotype was counted only a few times. This chain links TRBV7-2 with TRBJ1-2; D is uncertain. The V end lost 5 bases, the J end lost 5 bases, and 21 bases lay between the germline ends. The germline gives CDR1 SGHTA, CDR2 FQGNSA. This CDR3 comprises 16 residues. Here the CDR3 reads CASSADGFLLSYGYTF. DNA for the CDR3: TGTGCCAGCAGCGCGGACGGATTCTTACTGTCTTATGGCTACACCTTC. Using reference TRBV7-2 and TRBJ1-2 for the parts outside the CDR3, the full variable domain is GAGVSQSPSNKVTEKGKDVELRCDPISGHTALYWYRQSLGQGLEFLIYFQGNSAPDKSGLPSDRFSAERTGGSVSTLTIQRTQQEDSAVYLCASSADGFLLSYGYTFGSGTRLTVV.

This clonotype has a handful of counts. The chain joins TRBV29-1 to TRBJ1-1; no firm D call. Per germline, CDR1 SQVTM and CDR2 ANQGSEA. With 4 bases removed from V and 10 bases from J, the gap between germline ends came to 13 bases. The CDR3 runs to 11 residues. This CDR3 reads CSVVGVRRAFF. The CDR3 coding sequence is TGCAGCGTTGTCGGGGTGAGAAGAGCTTTCTTT.

This rearrangement joins TRBV20-1 to TRBJ2-3; D is undetermined. V lost 3 bases, J lost 6 bases, and 7 bases lay in between. Per germline, CDR1 DFQATT and CDR2 SNEGSKA (reference sequence). The CDR3 is made up of 11 amino acids. CDR3 sequence reads: CSASLGDTQYF. The CDR3 bases are TGCAGTGCTAGCTTGGGCGATACGCAGTATTTT.

In its sample, this clonotype ranks as medium-sized (0.01 to 0.1%). The rearrangement links TRBV24-1 to TRBJ2-3; D is uncertain. Trimming shortened V by 4 bases and J by 2 bases, and 15 bases separated the two germline ends. CDR3 length: 16 amino acids. The germline V gene has CDR1 KGHDR and CDR2 SFDVKD. The CDR3 bases are TGTGCCACCAGTGACCCTCGGTCAGGCGACACAGATACGCAGTATTTT. It translates to CATSDPRSGDTDTQYF.

This clonotype was detected a few times. Here the CDR3 reads CASQGTGGLEQFF. The CDR3 DNA is TGTGCCAGCCAAGGTACAGGGGGCCTTGAGCAGTTCTTC. The chain links TRBV27 to TRBJ2-1; 9 bases match TRBD1. Germline loops: CDR1 MNHEY, CDR2 SMNVEV (reference sequence). The V and J ends lost 8 bases and 9 bases, in that order; junction bases with no gene match: 8. The CDR3 totals 13 residues.

This clonotype was counted at least ten times. The chain has TRBV6-2 or TRBV6-3 and TRBJ2-5, with D perhaps given as TRBD1 or TRBD2 (5 bases each). CDR1 and CDR2 from the germline V gene are MNHEY and SVGEGT. V lost 5 bases and J 5 bases, leaving 9 bases between the germline ends. CDR3 length: 12 amino acids. CDR3 in amino acids: CASSPGLETQYF. In nucleotides, the CDR3 is TGTGCCAGCAGTCCGGGGCTGGAGACCCAGTACTTC.

This sequence joins TRBV5-1 and TRBJ1-1; D unclear. In germline, CDR1 is SGHRS, CDR2 YFSETQ. V was trimmed by 6 bases and J by 4 bases, leaving 16 bases between them. CDR3 length: 14 amino acids. This CDR3 is CASTTIPQSTEAFF. CDR3 coding DNA: TGCGCCAGCACCACCATACCCCAGAGCACTGAAGCTTTCTTT.

This clonotype was picked up many times. The chain is built from TRBV7-2 and TRBJ2-3; possibly TRBD2 for D (5 bases). V lost 3 bases and J lost 0, with 7 bases in between. The CDR3 runs to 14 residues. Germline-derived CDR1 and CDR2 are SGHTA and FQGNSA. DNA for the CDR3: TGTGCCAGCAGCTTTGGCGGGAGCACAGATACGCAGTATTTT. Translated, it gives CASSFGGSTDTQYF. The entire variable domain, with the rest obtained from reference TRBV7-2 and TRBJ2-3, is as follows: GAGVSQSPSNKVTEKGKDVELRCDPISGHTALYWYRQSLGQGLEFLIYFQGNSAPDKSGLPSDRFSAERTGGSVSTLTIQRTQQEDSAVYLCASSFGGSTDTQYFGPGTRLTVL.

This clonotype came up a few times. The genes are TRBV4-1 and TRBJ1-2; D is unclear. The CDR3 is 15 residues long. V was clipped by 0 bases and J by 5 bases, with 13 bases between them. Germline V gene lookup returns CDR1 MGHRA and CDR2 YSYEKL. CDR3 nucleotide sequence: TGCGCCAGCAGCCAAGAGTTTGTGGTCGCGTATGGCTACACCTTC. Amino acid sequence: CASSQEFVVAYGYTF.

This clonotype was picked up a small number of times. V and J are TRBV18 and TRBJ1-5, with D tentatively TRBD1 (5 bases). This CDR3 is built from 15 residues. Trimming removed 3 bases from V and 0 bases from J, with 9 bases in between. Germline CDR1 KGHSH, CDR2 LQKENI. The CDR3 region is CASSPGRSSNQPQHF. DNA of the CDR3: TGTGCCAGCTCACCGGGACGGAGTAGCAATCAGCCCCAGCATTTT.

This clonotype was seen more than once but under ten times. This chain links TRBV4-1 with TRBJ2-1, with TRBD2 matching 14 bases. CDR1 MGHRA and CDR2 YSYEKL come from the germline V gene. The CDR3 is 19 residues long. V lost 1 base to trimming and J lost 2 bases; unmatched junction nucleotides: 7. CDR3 nucleotide sequence: TGCGCCAGCAGCCAAGGGGGACTAGCGGGGGCCTTACCCTACAATGAGCAGTTCTTC. Translating gives CASSQGGLAGALPYNEQFF.

This clonotype came up a few times. The chain has TRBV18 and TRBJ1-2; TRBD1 is a possible D gene (6 bases). The length of the CDR3 is 14 residues. Per the germline V gene, CDR1 is KGHSH and CDR2 is LQKENI. Trimming took 2 bases from V and 2 from J, leaving 9 bases between them. The CDR3 DNA reads TGTGCCAGCTCACCAGATCAGGGGAACTATGGCTACACCTTC. Amino acid sequence: CASSPDQGNYGYTF.

In DNA, the CDR3 is TGCAGCGTTGGACAGACGAACACTGAAGCTTTCTTT. It yields the protein CSVGQTNTEAFF. This sequence joins TRBV29-1 and TRBJ1-1; possible D gene TRBD1, 5 bases. The CDR3 sequence is 12 residues long. Trimming took off 4 bases at V and 1 base at J, with 7 bases between the two ends. Germline CDR1 and CDR2: SQVTM and ANQGSEA.

The J gene is TRBJ2-2, the V gene TRBV7-3; 7 nucleotides match TRBD1. Trimming at V came to 5 bases and at J to 6 bases, leaving 3 bases not matched to a gene. The length of the CDR3 is 13 residues. Germline values: CDR1 SGHTA, CDR2 FQGTGA. CDR3 sequence: CASSLQGAGELFF. CDR3 DNA sequence: TGTGCCAGCAGCCTCCAGGGGGCCGGGGAGCTGTTTTTT.